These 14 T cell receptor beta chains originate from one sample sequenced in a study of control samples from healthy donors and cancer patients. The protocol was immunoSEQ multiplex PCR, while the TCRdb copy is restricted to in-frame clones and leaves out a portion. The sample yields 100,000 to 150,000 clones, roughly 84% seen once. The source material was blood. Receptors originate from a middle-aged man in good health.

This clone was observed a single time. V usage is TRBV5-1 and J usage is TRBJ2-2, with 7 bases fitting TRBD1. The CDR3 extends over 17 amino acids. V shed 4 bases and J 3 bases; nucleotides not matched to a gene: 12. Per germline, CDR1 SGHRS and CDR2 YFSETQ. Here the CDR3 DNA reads TGCGCCAGCAGCGGATCTTCAGGGGGAATGGACACCGGGGAGCTGTTTTTT. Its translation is CASSGSSGGMDTGELFF.

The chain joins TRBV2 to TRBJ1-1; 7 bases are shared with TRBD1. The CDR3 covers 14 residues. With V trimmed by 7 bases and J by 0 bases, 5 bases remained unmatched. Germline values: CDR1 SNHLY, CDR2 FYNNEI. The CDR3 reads CASTGGPMNTEAFF. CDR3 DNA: TGTGCCAGCACAGGGGGTCCCATGAACACTGAAGCTTTCTTT.

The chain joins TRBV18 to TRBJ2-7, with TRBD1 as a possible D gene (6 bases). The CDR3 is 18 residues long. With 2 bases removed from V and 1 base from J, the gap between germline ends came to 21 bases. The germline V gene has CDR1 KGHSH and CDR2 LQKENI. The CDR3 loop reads CASSPNLPTGYFSYEQYF. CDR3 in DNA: TGTGCCAGCTCACCAAATCTCCCTACAGGGTACTTTTCCTACGAGCAGTACTTC.

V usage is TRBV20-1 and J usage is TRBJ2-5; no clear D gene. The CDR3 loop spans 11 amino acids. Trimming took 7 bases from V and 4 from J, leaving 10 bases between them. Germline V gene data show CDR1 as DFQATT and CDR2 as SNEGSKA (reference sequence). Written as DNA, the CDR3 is TGCAGTGTCCAGGACGGAGAGACCCAGTACTTC. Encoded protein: CSVQDGETQYF.

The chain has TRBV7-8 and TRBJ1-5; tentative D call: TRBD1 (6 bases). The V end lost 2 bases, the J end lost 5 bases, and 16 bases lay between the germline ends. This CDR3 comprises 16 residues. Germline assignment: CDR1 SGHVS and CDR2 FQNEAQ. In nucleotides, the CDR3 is TGTGCCAGCAGCTTATACAGGGACGGATTAGATCAGCCCCAGCATTTT. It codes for CASSLYRDGLDQPQHF.

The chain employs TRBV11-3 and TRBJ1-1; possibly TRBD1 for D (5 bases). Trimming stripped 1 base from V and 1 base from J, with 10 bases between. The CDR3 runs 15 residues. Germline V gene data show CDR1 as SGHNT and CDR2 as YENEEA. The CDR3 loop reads CASSLALQGNTEAFF. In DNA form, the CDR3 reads TGTGCCAGCAGCTTAGCCCTCCAGGGGAACACTGAAGCTTTCTTT.

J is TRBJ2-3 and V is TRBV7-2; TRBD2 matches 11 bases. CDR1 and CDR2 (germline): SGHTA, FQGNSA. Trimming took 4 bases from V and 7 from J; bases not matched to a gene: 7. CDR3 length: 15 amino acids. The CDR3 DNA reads TGTGCCAGCAGCTCTTTAGCGGGGGGGCCGAATACGCAGTATTTT. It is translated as CASSSLAGGPNTQYF.

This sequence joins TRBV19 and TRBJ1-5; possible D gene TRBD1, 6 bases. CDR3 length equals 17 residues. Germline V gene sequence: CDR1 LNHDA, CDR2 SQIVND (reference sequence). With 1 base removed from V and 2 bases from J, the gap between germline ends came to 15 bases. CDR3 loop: CASSIGDGRGRNQPQHF. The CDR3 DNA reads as TGTGCCAGTAGTATAGGGGATGGCAGGGGACGCAATCAGCCCCAGCATTTT. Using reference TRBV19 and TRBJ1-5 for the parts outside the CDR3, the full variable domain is DGGITQSPKYLFRKEGQNVTLSCEQNLNHDAMYWYRQDPGQGLRLIYYSQIVNDFQKGDIAEGYSVSREKKESFPLTVTSAQKNPTAFYLCASSIGDGRGRNQPQHFGDGTRLSIL.

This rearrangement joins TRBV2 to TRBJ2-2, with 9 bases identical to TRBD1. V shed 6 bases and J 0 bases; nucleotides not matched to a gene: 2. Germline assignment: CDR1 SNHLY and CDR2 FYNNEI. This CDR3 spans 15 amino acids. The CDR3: CASRGDRANTGELFF. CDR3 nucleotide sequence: TGTGCCAGCAGGGGGGACAGGGCGAACACCGGGGAGCTGTTTTTT. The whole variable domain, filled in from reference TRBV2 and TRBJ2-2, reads EPEVTQTPSHQVTQMGQEVILRCVPISNHLYFYWYRQILGQKVEFLVSFYNNEISEKSEIFDDQFSVERPDGSNFTLKIRSTKLEDSAMYFCASRGDRANTGELFFGEGSRLTVL.

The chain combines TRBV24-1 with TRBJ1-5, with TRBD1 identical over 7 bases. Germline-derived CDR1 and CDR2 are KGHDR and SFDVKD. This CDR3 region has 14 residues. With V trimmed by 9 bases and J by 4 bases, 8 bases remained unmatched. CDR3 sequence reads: CATSTQGFNQPQHF. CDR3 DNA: TGTGCCACCTCAACACAGGGGTTTAATCAGCCCCAGCATTTT.

Here the CDR3 DNA reads TGTGCCAGCAGCCCCCAAGCGGGGTTAGCCAAAAACATTCAGTACTTC. The encoded protein is CASSPQAGLAKNIQYF. V is TRBV7-2 and J is TRBJ2-4; 7 bases are a match to TRBD2. Trimming removed 5 bases from V and 0 bases from J; junction bases left unmatched: 7. This CDR3 has 16 residues. CDR1 and CDR2 (germline): SGHTA, FQGNSA. The entire variable domain, with the rest obtained from reference TRBV7-2 and TRBJ2-4, is as follows: GAGVSQSPSNKVTEKGKDVELRCDPISGHTALYWYRQSLGQGLEFLIYFQGNSAPDKSGLPSDRFSAERTGGSVSTLTIQRTQQEDSAVYLCASSPQAGLAKNIQYFGAGTRLSVL.

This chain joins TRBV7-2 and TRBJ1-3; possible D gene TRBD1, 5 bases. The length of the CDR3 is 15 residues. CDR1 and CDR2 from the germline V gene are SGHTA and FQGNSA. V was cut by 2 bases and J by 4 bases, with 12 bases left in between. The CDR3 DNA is TGTGCCAGCAGCTTATACTCCGGGGGAGGAAACACCATATATTTT. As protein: CASSLYSGGGNTIYF. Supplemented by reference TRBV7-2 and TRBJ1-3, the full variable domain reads GAGVSQSPSNKVTEKGKDVELRCDPISGHTALYWYRQSLGQGLEFLIYFQGNSAPDKSGLPSDRFSAERTGGSVSTLTIQRTQQEDSAVYLCASSLYSGGGNTIYFGEGSWLTVV.

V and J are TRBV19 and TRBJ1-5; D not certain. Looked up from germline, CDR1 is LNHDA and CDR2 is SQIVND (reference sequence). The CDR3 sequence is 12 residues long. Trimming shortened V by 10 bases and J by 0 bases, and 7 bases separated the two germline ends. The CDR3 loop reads CATDGSNQPQHF. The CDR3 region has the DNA TGTGCCACCGACGGTAGCAATCAGCCCCAGCATTTT.

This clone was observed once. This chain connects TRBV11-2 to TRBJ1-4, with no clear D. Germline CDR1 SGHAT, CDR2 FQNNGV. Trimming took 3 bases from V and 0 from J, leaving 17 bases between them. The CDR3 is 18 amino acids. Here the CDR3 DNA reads TGTGCCAGCAGCTTTGGTCCCTGGCGGATTGCAACTAATGAAAAACTGTTTTTT. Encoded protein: CASSFGPWRIATNEKLFF. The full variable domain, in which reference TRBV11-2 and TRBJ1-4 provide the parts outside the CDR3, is EAGVAQSPRYKIIEKRQSVAFWCNPISGHATLYWYQQILGQGPKLLIQFQNNGVVDDSQLPKDRFSAERLKGVDSTLKIQPAKLEDSAVYLCASSFGPWRIATNEKLFFGSGTQLSVL.